These 9 T cell receptor beta chains were all obtained from the same sample, sequenced in a study of T cells after yellow fever vaccination. TCRdb re-called the 5' RACE reads with MiXCR, one entry per CDR3 protein. The sample shows fewer than 400,000 distinct CDR3 sequences, about 10% of them seen only once. Sequencing used CD4+ T cells sorted from PBMCs, obtained 45 days after the yellow fever booster vaccination. The receptors stem from a man aged 18-30 years who received the YFV17D yellow fever vaccine.

The rearrangement uses TRBV7-2 and TRBJ2-7; tentative D call: TRBD1 (6 bases). The CDR3 covers 13 residues. The germline V gene encodes CDR1 SGHTA and CDR2 FQGNSA. Trimming pared 3 bases from V and 5 bases from J, leaving 11 bases between. The CDR3 coding sequence is TGTGCCAGCAGCTTGACAGGAGATGACGAGCAGTACGTC. Translating gives CASSLTGDDEQYV.

This clonotype has just a few counts. The rearrangement links TRBV6-2 or TRBV6-3 to TRBJ2-3; D gene ambiguous. CDR3 length equals 12 residues. Germline V gene data show CDR1 as MNHEY and CDR2 as SVGEGT. Trimming pared 7 bases from V and 6 bases from J, leaving 11 bases between. CDR3 DNA: TGTGCCAGCACCTCCAGAAGGGATACGCAGTATTTT. Translated: CASTSRRDTQYF.

The chain joins TRBV7-9 to TRBJ2-2; D gene uncertain. V was clipped by 7 bases and J by 5 bases, with 14 bases between them. Germline CDR1 is SEHNR and CDR2 is FQNEAQ (reference sequence). The CDR3 consists of 14 residues. CDR3: CASTGLVRTGELFF. CDR3 nucleotides: TGTGCCAGCACCGGGCTAGTGAGGACCGGGGAGCTGTTTTTT.

The table lists this clonotype with a few counts. V and J are TRBV2 and TRBJ1-5; D gene uncertain. Trimming stripped 8 bases from V and 3 bases from J, with 17 bases between. This CDR3 spans 15 amino acids. Germline V gene lookup returns CDR1 SNHLY and CDR2 FYNNEI. The CDR3 loop reads CASRLGESTNQPQHF. CDR3 nucleotide sequence: TGTGCCAGCCGTCTCGGGGAGAGCACCAATCAGCCCCAGCATTTT.

This clonotype was picked up a small number of times. This sequence joins TRBV19 and TRBJ1-1, with D uncertain. Germline V gene sequence: CDR1 LNHDA, CDR2 SQIVND (reference sequence). CDR3 length equals 12 residues. V was pared by 1 base and J by 8 bases, with 8 bases between. The DNA for the CDR3 is TGTGCCAGTAGTATAGGCCCGGCGGAAGCTTTCTTT. Its translation is CASSIGPAEAFF.

The chain links TRBV6-2 or TRBV6-3 to TRBJ2-5; 13 bases are a match to TRBD2. CDR1 is MNHEY, CDR2 SVGEGT, per germline. V lost 2 bases, J lost 5 bases, and 5 bases stayed unmatched. This CDR3 has 16 residues. The CDR3, as DNA: TGTGCCAGCAGTTACGAAGGACTAGCGGGGGCTGAGACCCAGTACTTC. It is translated as CASSYEGLAGAETQYF.

This clonotype was seen at least ten times. The chain carries TRBV7-2 and TRBJ1-2; D gene uncertain. The ends were cut back, 1 base at V and 1 base at J, with 4 bases in the middle. CDR1 and CDR2 (germline): SGHTA, FQGNSA. This CDR3 has 13 amino acids. The CDR3 region has the DNA TGTGCCAGCAGCTTAGGGTTTAACTATGGCTACACCTTC. This sequence encodes CASSLGFNYGYTF.

This clonotype was recorded a few times. This chain uses TRBV10-3 with TRBJ2-5; 8 nucleotides match TRBD1. Trimming took 8 bases from V and 5 from J; bases not matched to a gene: 4. CDR3 length equals 12 residues. In germline, CDR1 is ENHRY, CDR2 SYGVKD. DNA for the CDR3: TGTGCCATCGGACAGGGCGGGGAGACCCAGTACTTC. Residues: CAIGQGGETQYF.

The table lists this clonotype with a few counts. V usage is TRBV2 and J usage is TRBJ1-2; D remains unclear. The CDR3 loop spans 13 amino acids. Germline-derived CDR1 and CDR2 are SNHLY and FYNNEI. Trimming pared 3 bases from V and 4 bases from J, leaving 9 bases between. The chain's CDR3 is CASSDPYSYGYTF. The CDR3 DNA reads TGTGCCAGCAGTGACCCCTACAGCTATGGCTACACCTTC.